This T cell receptor (beta chain) was found in a study of shared clonotypes between healthy human individuals. Study overall: Plates per donor: three CD4 naive, three CD4 memory, two CD8 naive, one CD8 memory.

Genomic DNA of every subset was divided equally among multiple immunoSEQ plates. TCRdb's copy holds only in-frame clones and misses some; the assay was immunoSEQ multiplex PCR. The sample lists 2.3 million or so clones; 90% to 95% were seen once. The germline V and J ends were trimmed by 4 bases and 5 bases, with 12 bases remaining between them. The CDR3 consists of 13 residues. Germline V gene data show CDR1 as SQVTM and CDR2 as ANQGSEA. As for this clone: Its matching antigen is unknown.

Study-level results: A reduction in generation probabilities was seen for non-shared clonotypes relative to those shared by all four donors. Naive CD4 clonotypes overlapped across a few donors at about 5%.

J is TRBJ2-4 and V is TRBV29-1; D is perhaps TRBD2 (6 bases). This receptor was taken from a man aged 18 to 29 in good health. Some clones in this sample may be carry-over from other donors' samples. Sample: naive CD4+ T cells from PBMCs. The sample's subset: CD45RA+ positively selected. The CDR3 DNA reads as TGCAGCGTTGCGCTTCTAGCGCAAAACATTCAGTACTTC. Translated, it gives CSVALLAQNIQYF.